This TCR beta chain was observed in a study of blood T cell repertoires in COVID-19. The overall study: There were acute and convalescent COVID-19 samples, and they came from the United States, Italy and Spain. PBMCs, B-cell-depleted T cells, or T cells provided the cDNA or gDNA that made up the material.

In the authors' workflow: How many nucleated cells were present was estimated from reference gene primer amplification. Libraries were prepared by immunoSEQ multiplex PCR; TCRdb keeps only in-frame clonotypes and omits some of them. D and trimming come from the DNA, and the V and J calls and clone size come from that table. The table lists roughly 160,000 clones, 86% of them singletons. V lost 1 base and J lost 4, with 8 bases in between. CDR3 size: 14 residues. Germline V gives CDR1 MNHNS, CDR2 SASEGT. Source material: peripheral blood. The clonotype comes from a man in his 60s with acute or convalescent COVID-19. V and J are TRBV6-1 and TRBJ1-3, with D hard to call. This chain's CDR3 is CASSEVGRGNTIYF. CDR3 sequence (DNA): TGTGCCAGCAGTGAAGTCGGGAGGGGAAACACCATATATTTT.